The sequence of this TCR beta chain was determined in a study of T cells in Graves' hyperthyroidism and ophthalmopathy. Study-level findings and limits: Researchers report that a 13 V-J model separated ophthalmopathy from stable hyperthyroidism.

Clinical symptoms, serum thyroxine and TRAb, thyroid ultrasound and orbital computed tomography together formed the diagnostic basis. PBMCs came from roughly 10 ml fresh peripheral blood. Trimming left V 3 bases short and J 4 bases short, with 12 bases between. The V gene's germline CDR1 is SGHAT and CDR2 FQNNGV. CDR3 length equals 14 residues. TCR beta CDR3 regions were amplified from RNA transcripts. An initial round of RT-PCR targeting the TCR CDR3 relied on the HTBI primer set. Each CDR3 protein gets one entry after TCRdb re-called the multiplex PCR reads with MiXCR. This repertoire shows 350,000 to 450,000 distinct CDR3 sequences, approximately 18% found once; its top ten account for 34%. Concerning this clonotype itself: Antigen unknown.

Input material: blood. The receptor comes from a woman aged 25 to 39 with Graves' hyperthyroidism that later progressed to Graves' ophthalmopathy. The gene calls are TRBV11-2 and TRBJ1-1; D is ambiguous. CDR3 loop: CASSFERGGTEAFF. For the CDR3, the DNA is TGTGCCAGCAGCTTCGAGAGAGGAGGCACTGAAGCTTTCTTT.